This TCR beta chain emerged from a study of cytomegalovirus exposure and HLA in healthy donors. Whole-study context: Assignment to the Caucasian-associated ancestry cluster applied to approximately 80% of the roughly 410 genotyped donors. Study observations and caveats: A prior analysis recorded that most TCR beta V segments were productive about 87% or about 30% of the time.

The V gene end was trimmed by 3 bases and the J gene end by 5 bases; junction bases not matched to a gene: 7. The germline V gene has CDR1 SGHRS and CDR2 YFSETQ. This CDR3 contains 15 residues. Researchers ran the PCR with 60 Vbeta and 13 Jbeta primers. Profiled with immunoSEQ multiplex PCR; TCRdb holds only in-frame clones, not every one. The sample carries about 110,000 clones, around four fifths recorded once. This clone turned up a few times. Its antigen is undetermined. The chain links TRBV5-1 to TRBJ1-4, with 7 bases lining up with TRBD1. The sequenced material came from PBMCs. The sequence came from a man between 45 and 60 years old in good health and CMV-seronegative. CDR3 bases: TGCGCCAGCAGCTACGGGACAGCAATAAATGAAAAACTGTTTTTT. This codes for CASSYGTAINEKLFF.